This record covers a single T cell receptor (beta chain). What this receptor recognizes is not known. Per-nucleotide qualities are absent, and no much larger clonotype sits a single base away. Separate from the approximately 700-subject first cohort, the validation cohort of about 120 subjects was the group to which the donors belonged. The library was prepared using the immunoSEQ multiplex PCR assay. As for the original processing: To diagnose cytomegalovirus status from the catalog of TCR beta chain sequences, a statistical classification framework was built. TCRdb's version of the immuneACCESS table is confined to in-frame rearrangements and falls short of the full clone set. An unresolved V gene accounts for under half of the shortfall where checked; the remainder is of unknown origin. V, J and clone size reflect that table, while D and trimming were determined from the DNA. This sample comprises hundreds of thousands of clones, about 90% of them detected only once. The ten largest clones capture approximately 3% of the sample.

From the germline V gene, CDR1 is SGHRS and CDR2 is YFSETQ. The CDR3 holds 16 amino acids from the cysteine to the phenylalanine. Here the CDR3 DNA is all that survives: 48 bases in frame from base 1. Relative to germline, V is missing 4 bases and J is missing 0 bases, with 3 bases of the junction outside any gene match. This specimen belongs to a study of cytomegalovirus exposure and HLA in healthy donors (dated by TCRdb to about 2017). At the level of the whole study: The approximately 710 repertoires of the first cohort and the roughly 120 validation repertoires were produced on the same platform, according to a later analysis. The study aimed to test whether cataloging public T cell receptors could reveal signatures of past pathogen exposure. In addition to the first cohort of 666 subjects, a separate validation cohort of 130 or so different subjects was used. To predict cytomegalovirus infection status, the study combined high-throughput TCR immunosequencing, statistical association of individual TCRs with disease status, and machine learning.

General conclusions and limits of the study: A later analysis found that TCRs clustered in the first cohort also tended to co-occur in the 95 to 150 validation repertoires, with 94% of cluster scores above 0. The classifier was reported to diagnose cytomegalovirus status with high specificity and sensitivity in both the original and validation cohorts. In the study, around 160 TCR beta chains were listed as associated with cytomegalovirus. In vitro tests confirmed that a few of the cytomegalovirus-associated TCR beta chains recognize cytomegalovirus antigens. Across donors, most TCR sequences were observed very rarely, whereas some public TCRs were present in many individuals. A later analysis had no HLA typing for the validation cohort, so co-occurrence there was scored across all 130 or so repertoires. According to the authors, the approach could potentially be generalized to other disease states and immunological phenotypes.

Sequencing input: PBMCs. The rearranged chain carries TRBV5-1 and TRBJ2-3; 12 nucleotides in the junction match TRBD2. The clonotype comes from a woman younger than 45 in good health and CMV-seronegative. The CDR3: CASSAGTSGSTDTQYF. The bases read TGCGCCAGCAGCGCCGGGACTAGCGGGAGCACAGATACGCAGTATTTT.